Here is one TCR beta chain with its context. Its antigen remains unidentified. The data were obtained in a study of shared clonotypes between healthy human individuals. Investigators divided CD4+ cells into CD45RA+ naive and CD45RA-negative memory subsets. Germline CDR1 is SGHDN and CDR2 is FVKESK. Trimming cost V 4 bases and J 4 bases, with 17 bases left between them. The CDR3 loop spans 15 amino acids. The study, taken as a whole, reports: Sequencing depth was predicted to influence how clonotypes are shared among donors.

Per sorted-subset replicate PCR, input was approximately 210 ng DNA, representing tens of thousands of T cell genomes. Using immunoSEQ multiplex PCR, the repertoire was profiled, and TCRdb retains in-frame clones only, with some absent. The sample holds over 2 million clones, just under 95% seen once. The sequenced material came from naive CD4+ T cells from PBMCs. Subset meaning: CD45RA+ positively selected. The J gene is TRBJ2-7, the V gene TRBV14; D unclear. The receptor was derived from a young man in good health. Some clones in this sample may be carry-over from other donors' samples. CDR3 in DNA: TGTGCCAGCAGCCTGGAGACGGGTTTAGGATACGAGCAGTACTTC. Residues: CASSLETGLGYEQYF.